A single sample is the source of the 23 T cell receptor beta chains below, sequenced in a study of blood T cell repertoires in COVID-19. Data came from immunoSEQ multiplex PCR; TCRdb stores just in-frame clones and leaves some out. The sample has tens of thousands of clones; roughly 90% are singletons. Sequenced sample: peripheral blood. The source is a human donor with active COVID-19. The donor label of this sample is uncertain.

CDR3 DNA sequence: TGTGCCAGCTCACCGTACAATCCGGGGGAGGTCTACAATGAGCAGTTCTTC. Protein sequence: CASSPYNPGEVYNEQFF. The V gene is TRBV18, the J gene TRBJ2-1; a possible D gene is TRBD2 (6 bases). The CDR3 consists of 17 residues. Germline V gene sequence: CDR1 KGHSH, CDR2 LQKENI. Trimming left V 3 bases short and J 3 bases short, with 18 bases between.

This sequence joins TRBV20-1 and TRBJ2-3, with D possibly matching TRBD2 (5 bases). This CDR3 is 16 amino acids long. V lost 3 bases to trimming and J lost 6 bases, with 22 bases between them. Germline CDR1 and CDR2: DFQATT and SNEGSKA (reference sequence). In DNA form, the CDR3 reads TGCAGTGCTAGTGCCTTCTCGGGGTCTCTAGTGGATACGCAGTATTTT. This encodes CSASAFSGSLVDTQYF.

The chain combines TRBV5-4 with TRBJ2-7; the match to TRBD2 covers 8 bases. CDR1 is SGHNT and CDR2 is YYREEE in the germline V gene (reference sequence). This CDR3 region has 13 residues. With 4 bases clipped from V and 7 bases from J, the junction kept 7 bases outside the gene matches. The CDR3 region has the DNA TGTGCCAGCAGCCCACGGGGGGGAGGAGAGCAGTACTTC. Protein: CASSPRGGGEQYF.

V and J are TRBV2 and TRBJ1-4; TRBD1 matches 12 bases. Germline trimming cut 8 bases from V and 0 bases from J; bases unmatched to any gene: 10. CDR3 size: 18 residues. CDR1 and CDR2 (germline): SNHLY, FYNNEI. CDR3 protein: CASGSSGQGASTNEKLFF. The CDR3 DNA follows: TGTGCCAGCGGTTCTTCGGGACAGGGGGCGTCAACTAATGAAAAACTGTTTTTT.

The chain recombines TRBV2 with TRBJ1-2; D unclear. V lost 2 bases, J lost 0 bases, and 7 bases lay in between. Germline values: CDR1 SNHLY, CDR2 FYNNEI. The CDR3 is 14 residues long. The CDR3 DNA is TGTGCCAGCAGTGAAACGGGAGCTAACTATGGCTACACCTTC. It encodes CASSETGANYGYTF.

The chain links TRBV6-5 to TRBJ2-5; perhaps TRBD1 as D (5 bases). Germline V gene sequence: CDR1 MNHEY, CDR2 SVGAGI. V gave up 5 bases and J gave up 2 bases, with 9 bases separating them. The CDR3 runs 13 residues. The CDR3: CASSRTFQETQYF. As DNA, the CDR3 is TGTGCCAGCAGTAGGACATTTCAAGAGACCCAGTACTTC.

The genes are TRBV6-1 and TRBJ2-5, with 12 bases fitting TRBD2. Germline CDR1 reads MNHNS; CDR2 reads SASEGT. Unmatched junction bases numbered 5, after V lost 5 bases and J lost 4 bases. The CDR3 runs to 15 residues. The CDR3 nucleotides read TGTGCCAGCAGTACTCTAGCGGGGGGGCCAGAGACCCAGTACTTC. It codes for CASSTLAGGPETQYF.

This clone was seen a single time. This chain links TRBV30 with TRBJ1-6; no clear D. V was clipped by 1 base and J by 11 bases, with 12 bases between them. The CDR3 runs 13 residues. The V gene's germline CDR1 is GTSNPN and CDR2 SVGIG (reference sequence). DNA of the CDR3: TGTGCCTGGAGTGAGCGGGGAGTGACACCCCTCCACTTT. As protein: CAWSERGVTPLHF.

The chain links TRBV19 to TRBJ2-1; TRBD2 agrees at 12 bases. The CDR3 runs to 15 residues. J lost 5 bases, V lost 5 bases, and 4 bases had no gene match. Germline V gene data show CDR1 as LNHDA and CDR2 as SQIVND (reference sequence). In DNA, the CDR3 is TGTGCCAGTAGTGCGACTAGCGGGGGAAACAATGAGCAGTTCTTC. Protein product: CASSATSGGNNEQFF.

Note on this clone: One junction end disagrees with the germline gene, perhaps due to a read error. The chain uses TRBV7-7 and TRBJ2-1, with 7 bases lining up with TRBD2. The CDR3 runs 16 residues. Germline CDR1 reads SSHAT; CDR2 reads FNYEAQ (reference sequence). The CDR3 DNA follows: TGTGCTAGCAGCTTAACTTGCGGGGGTGGGGGTAATGAGCAGTTCTTC. This encodes CASSLTCGGGGNEQFF.

This rearrangement joins TRBV10-3 to TRBJ2-5; TRBD1 aligns across 12 bases. The ends lost 9 bases at V and 6 bases at J; junction bases unmatched: 5. This CDR3 spans 13 amino acids. The germline CDR1 and CDR2 sequences are ENHRY and SYGVKD. CDR3 protein: CAIGTGGSQTQYF. The CDR3 DNA reads as TGTGCCATAGGGACAGGGGGCTCGCAGACCCAGTACTTC.

The chain couples TRBV12-5 to TRBJ1-5; a weak D match, TRBD1 (6 bases). The CDR3 is 14 residues long. Germline CDR1 LGHNT, CDR2 FRNRAP. Trimming cost V 0 bases and J 7 bases, with 10 bases left between them. The CDR3 sequence is CASGLVPGDQPQHF. DNA of the CDR3: TGTGCTAGTGGTTTGGTACCAGGGGACCAGCCCCAGCATTTT. The complete variable domain, with remaining parts taken from reference TRBV12-5 and TRBJ1-5, reads DARVTQTPRHKVTEMGQEVTMRCQPILGHNTVFWYRQTMMQGLELLAYFRNRAPLDDSGMPKDRFSAEMPDATLATLKIQPSEPRDSAVYFCASGLVPGDQPQHFGDGTRLSIL.

V usage is TRBV30 and J usage is TRBJ1-1, with D unresolved. Germline V gives CDR1 GTSNPN, CDR2 SVGIG (reference sequence). CDR3 length: 11 amino acids. V was pared by 4 bases and J by 6 bases, with 9 bases between. DNA for the CDR3: TGTGCCTGGAAGTCCCAGGCTGAAGCTTTCTTT. Residues: CAWKSQAEAFF. Combining the CDR3 with reference TRBV30 and TRBJ1-1 gives the whole variable domain SQTIHQWPATLVQPVGSPLSLECTVEGTSNPNLYWYRQAAGRGLQLLFYSVGIGQISSEVPQNLSASRPQDRQFILSSKKLLLSDSGFYLCAWKSQAEAFFGQGTRLTVV.

This sequence joins TRBV9 and TRBJ2-3; weak D call: TRBD2 (5 bases). The germline V gene has CDR1 SGDLS and CDR2 YYNGEE. This CDR3 contains 15 residues. The V and J ends lost 1 base and 4 bases respectively, with 13 bases between them. CDR3 coding DNA: TGTGCCAGCAGCGTATTGCTAGAGCGGCCAGATACGCAGTATTTT. Its translation: CASSVLLERPDTQYF. The variable domain in full, completed from reference TRBV9 and TRBJ2-3, reads DSGVTQTPKHLITATGQRVTLRCSPRSGDLSVYWYQQSLDQGLQFLIQYYNGEERAKGNILERFSAQQFPDLHSELNLSSLELGDSALYFCASSVLLERPDTQYFGPGTRLTVL.

The V gene is TRBV19, the J gene TRBJ1-5; 7 nucleotides line up with TRBD1. Germline V gene sequence: CDR1 LNHDA, CDR2 SQIVND (reference sequence). Losses at the gene ends were 4 bases for V and 3 bases for J; bases not matched to a gene: 6. This CDR3 region has 15 residues. CDR3 coding DNA: TGTGCCAGTAGTAGGGACAGATCACCCAATCAGCCCCAGCATTTT. This sequence encodes CASSRDRSPNQPQHF.

The rearrangement links TRBV11-3 to TRBJ2-3, with 15 bases identical to TRBD2. CDR3 length: 17 residues. Germline lookup yields CDR1 SGHNT and CDR2 YENEEA. J lost 4 bases, V lost 5 bases, and 7 bases had no gene match. CDR3 residues: CASSLGLAGGPADTQYF. DNA for the CDR3: TGTGCCAGCAGCCTCGGACTAGCGGGGGGGCCAGCAGATACGCAGTATTTT.

This sequence joins TRBV4-3 and TRBJ2-4; 10 positions match TRBD2. V lost 1 base to trimming and J lost 0 bases; unmatched junction nucleotides: 6. The CDR3 is 18 residues long. The germline CDR1 and CDR2 sequences are LGHNA and YSLEER. The CDR3 sequence is CASSQAASGGIAKNIQYF. The CDR3 bases are TGCGCCAGCAGCCAAGCGGCTAGCGGGGGAATAGCCAAAAACATTCAGTACTTC.

The CDR3 loop is CASSSGTGSGETQYF. CDR3 nucleotide sequence: TGTGCCAGCAGTTCTGGAACAGGGAGTGGAGAGACCCAGTACTTC. The genes are TRBV6-2 or TRBV6-3 and TRBJ2-5; D is perhaps TRBD1 (6 bases). V lost 4 bases and J lost 4, with 16 bases in between. CDR1 is MNHEY and CDR2 is SVGEGT in the germline V gene. The CDR3 loop spans 15 amino acids.

The gene calls are TRBV27 and TRBJ2-3; 12 positions match TRBD2. With V trimmed by 7 bases and J by 6 bases, 2 bases remained unmatched. The CDR3 has 13 residues. Per the germline V gene, CDR1 is MNHEY and CDR2 is SMNVEV (reference sequence). CDR3 sequence reads: CASTGLAGDTQYF. CDR3 in DNA: TGTGCCAGCACTGGACTAGCGGGGGATACGCAGTATTTT.

CDR3 region: CSSRTGTSYEQYF. The CDR3 DNA reads TGCAGCTCCCGGACAGGGACGTCCTACGAGCAGTACTTC. The V gene is TRBV29-1, the J gene TRBJ2-7; 8 nucleotides match TRBD1. This CDR3 contains 13 residues. CDR1 is SQVTM, CDR2 ANQGSEA, per germline. V lost 8 bases and J lost 1; bases outside the gene matches: 7.

The sample holds one count of this clone. Written as DNA, the CDR3 is TGCGCCAGCAGCCGCCGGACTAGCGGGGGAACAGATACGCAGTATTTT. The encoded protein is CASSRRTSGGTDTQYF. The chain uses TRBV4-1 and TRBJ2-3, with 13 bases that match TRBD2. This CDR3 comprises 16 residues. After removal of 4 bases from V and 3 bases from J, the junction contained 4 bases not matched to a gene. In germline, CDR1 is MGHRA, CDR2 YSYEKL.

The chain carries TRBV5-6 and TRBJ2-5, with D uncertain. This CDR3 has 16 amino acids. V shed 2 bases and J shed 4 bases, with 18 bases lying between them. The germline V gene encodes CDR1 SGHDT and CDR2 YYEEEE. The CDR3 is CASSLNPFPGGETQYF. In nucleotides, the CDR3 is TGTGCCAGCAGCTTAAACCCATTCCCCGGTGGAGAGACCCAGTACTTC.

The chain links TRBV13 to TRBJ2-7; D unresolved. The CDR3 totals 14 residues. Germline assignment: CDR1 PRHDT and CDR2 FYEKMQ (reference sequence). Trimming pared 1 base from V and 3 bases from J, leaving 10 bases between. The CDR3 sequence is CASSLVGRNYEQYF. DNA for the CDR3: TGTGCCAGCAGCTTAGTTGGCAGGAACTACGAGCAGTACTTC.